The T cell receptor beta chain described here comes from a study of radiotherapy plus CTLA-4 blockade in lung cancer. Overall study: Of the patients, about 17% showed objective responses and roughly 30% attained disease control.

Germline CDR1 SGDLS, CDR2 YYNGEE. There are 14 residues in the CDR3. V lost 1 base, J lost 1 base, and 9 bases lay in between. This clone came up once. The antigen is unknown. The study, taken as a whole, reports: The authors reported that early blood T cell clone dynamics, with interferon-beta, best predicted response. An expansion of tumor-derived TCR clones occurred in blood after radiotherapy plus ipilimumab.

Focal radiation plus CTLA-4 blockade with ipilimumab was administered to patients who had chemo-refractory metastatic non-small-cell lung cancer. Sequenced by immunoSEQ multiplex PCR; TCRdb stores in-frame clones only, minus some. This sample carries about 76,000 clones, about 84% of them seen once, and the ten largest clones take 0.79%. The chain carries TRBV9 and TRBJ2-7; D gene ambiguous. This sample comprised peripheral blood, obtained from a patient treated with radiotherapy plus ipilimumab. The sequence came from a human donor with non-small cell lung cancer who had stable disease on radiotherapy plus ipilimumab. In DNA, the CDR3 is TGTGCCAGCAGCGTACTACAGTCTTCCTACGAGCAGTACTTC. Its protein is CASSVLQSSYEQYF.